The T cell receptor (beta chain) under discussion was sequenced for a study of shared clonotypes between healthy human individuals. Study overall: For every donor, three CD4 naive, three CD4 memory, two CD8 naive and one CD8 memory plates were used.

Partitioning of CD4+ cells yielded a CD45RA+ naive subset and a CD45RA-negative memory subset. Replicate sorted-subset PCRs were loaded with around 200 ng DNA, about 30,000 T cell genomes. TCRdb keeps only in-frame clones here, not all; method: immunoSEQ multiplex PCR. The repertoire holds approximately 1,000,000 clones, more than 75% seen once, with roughly 0.56% in the top ten. The CDR3 has 15 residues. The V gene end was trimmed by 3 bases and the J gene end by 5 bases; junction bases not matched to a gene: 7. Germline loops: CDR1 MDHEN, CDR2 SYDVKM. V is TRBV28 and J is TRBJ2-1, with TRBD2 matching 7 bases. Specimen: memory CD4+ T cells from PBMCs. Described subset: CD45RA-negative fraction. The source of this sequence is a man between 18 and 35 years old in good health. Some clones in this sample may be carry-over from other donors' samples. The CDR3 DNA reads TGTGCCAGCAGTTTGCCGGGACTACAAGACAATGAGCAGTTCTTC. It encodes CASSLPGLQDNEQFF. The full variable domain, completed using reference TRBV28 and TRBJ2-1, is DVKVTQSSRYLVKRTGEKVFLECVQDMDHENMFWYRQDPGLGLRLIYFSYDVKMKEKGDIPEGYSVSREKKERFSLILESASTNQTSMYLCASSLPGLQDNEQFFGPGTRLTVL.